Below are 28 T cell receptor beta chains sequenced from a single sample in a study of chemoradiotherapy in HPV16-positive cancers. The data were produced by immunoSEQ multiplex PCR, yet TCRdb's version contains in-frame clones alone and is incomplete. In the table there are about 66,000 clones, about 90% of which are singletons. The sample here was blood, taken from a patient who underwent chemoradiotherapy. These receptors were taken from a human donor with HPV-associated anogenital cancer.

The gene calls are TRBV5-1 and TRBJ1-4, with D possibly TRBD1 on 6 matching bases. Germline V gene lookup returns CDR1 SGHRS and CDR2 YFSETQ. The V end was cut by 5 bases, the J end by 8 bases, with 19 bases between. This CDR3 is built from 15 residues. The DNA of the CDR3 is TGCGCCAGCAGTACAGGGACCTTCCCTCGAGAAAAACTGTTTTTT. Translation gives CASSTGTFPREKLFF.

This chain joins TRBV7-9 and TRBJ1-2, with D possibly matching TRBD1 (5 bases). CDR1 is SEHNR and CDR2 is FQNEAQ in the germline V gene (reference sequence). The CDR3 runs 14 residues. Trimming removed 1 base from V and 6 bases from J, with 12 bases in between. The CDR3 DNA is TGTGCCAGCAGCTTAGTTGGTGCGGGGGATGGCTACACCTTC. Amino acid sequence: CASSLVGAGDGYTF.

As DNA, the CDR3 is TGTGCCACCAGCAGAGTGAGACAGGGGGCAAGTGCCGGGGAGCTGTTTTTT. Protein product: CATSRVRQGASAGELFF. The chain is built from TRBV15 and TRBJ2-2; 10 bases are a match to TRBD1. CDR1 and CDR2 from the germline V gene are LNHNV and YYDKDF (reference sequence). V lost 1 base and J lost 6; bases outside the gene matches: 8. The length of the CDR3 is 17 residues.

Written as DNA, the CDR3 is TGTGCCAGCAGTGAAGGGTTAGGGGGCGCCTATGGCTACACCTTC. This gives the protein CASSEGLGGAYGYTF. The chain combines TRBV2 with TRBJ1-2; 7 nucleotides line up with TRBD1. Germline-derived CDR1 and CDR2 are SNHLY and FYNNEI. CDR3 size: 15 residues. The V and J ends lost 1 base and 4 bases, in that order; junction bases with no gene match: 6. Variable domain in full (rest from reference TRBV2 and TRBJ1-2): EPEVTQTPSHQVTQMGQEVILRCVPISNHLYFYWYRQILGQKVEFLVSFYNNEISEKSEIFDDQFSVERPDGSNFTLKIRSTKLEDSAMYFCASSEGLGGAYGYTFGSGTRLTVV.

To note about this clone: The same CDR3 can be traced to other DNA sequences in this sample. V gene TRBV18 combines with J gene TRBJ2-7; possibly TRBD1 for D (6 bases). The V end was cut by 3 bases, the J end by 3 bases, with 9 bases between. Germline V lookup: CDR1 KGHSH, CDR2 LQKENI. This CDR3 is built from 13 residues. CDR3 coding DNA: TGTGCCAGCTCACCGGGGGCTGGCTACGAGCAGTACTTC. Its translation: CASSPGAGYEQYF. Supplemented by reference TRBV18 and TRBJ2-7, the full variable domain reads NAGVMQNPRHLVRRRGQEARLRCSPMKGHSHVYWYRQLPEEGLKFMVYLQKENIIDESGMPKERFSAEFPKEGPSILRIQQVVRGDSAAYFCASSPGAGYEQYFGPGTRLTVT.

CDR3 nucleotides: TGTGCCAGCAGTGAATATCTCGGGGGCACTGAAGCTTTCTTT. Its translation is CASSEYLGGTEAFF. This chain joins TRBV25-1 and TRBJ1-1; tentative D call: TRBD1 (5 bases). V was shortened by 0 bases and J by 4 bases, with 9 bases between the two germline ends. Germline V CDR1 and CDR2: MGHDK, SYGVNS. This CDR3 region has 14 residues.

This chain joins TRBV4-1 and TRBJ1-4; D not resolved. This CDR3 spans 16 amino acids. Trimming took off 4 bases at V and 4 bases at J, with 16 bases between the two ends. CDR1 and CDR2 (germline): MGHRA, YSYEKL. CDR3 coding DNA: TGCGCCAGCAGCCTGGGAAGTCGATGGGGTAATGAAAAACTGTTTTTT. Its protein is CASSLGSRWGNEKLFF.

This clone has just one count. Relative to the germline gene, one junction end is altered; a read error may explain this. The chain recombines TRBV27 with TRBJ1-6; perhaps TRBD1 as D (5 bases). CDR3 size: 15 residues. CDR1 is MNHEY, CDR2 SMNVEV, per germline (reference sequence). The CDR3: CTSSLSGRNRSPLHF. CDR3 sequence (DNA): TGTACCAGCAGCCTCTCCGGCAGGAACAGGTCACCCCTCCACTTT.

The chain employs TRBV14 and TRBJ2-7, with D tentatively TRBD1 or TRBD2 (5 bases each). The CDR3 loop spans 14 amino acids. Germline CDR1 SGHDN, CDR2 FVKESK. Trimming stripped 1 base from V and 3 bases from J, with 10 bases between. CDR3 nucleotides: TGTGCCAGCAGCCAAGTGGGGGAATTCTACGAGCAGTACTTC. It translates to CASSQVGEFYEQYF.

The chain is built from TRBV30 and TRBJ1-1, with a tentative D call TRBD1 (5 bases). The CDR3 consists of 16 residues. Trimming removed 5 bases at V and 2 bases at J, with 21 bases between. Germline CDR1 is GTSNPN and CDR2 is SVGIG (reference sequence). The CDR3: CAWGGRFLTPNTEAFF. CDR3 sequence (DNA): TGTGCCTGGGGGGGGAGGTTTCTGACACCAAACACTGAAGCTTTCTTT.

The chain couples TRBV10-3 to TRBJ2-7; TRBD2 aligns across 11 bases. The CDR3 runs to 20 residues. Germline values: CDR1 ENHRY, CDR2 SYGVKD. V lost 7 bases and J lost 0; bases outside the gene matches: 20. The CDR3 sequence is CAIMVGDATSGNIRSYEQYF. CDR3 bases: TGTGCCATCATGGTGGGGGATGCGACTAGCGGGAACATCCGCTCCTACGAGCAGTACTTC.

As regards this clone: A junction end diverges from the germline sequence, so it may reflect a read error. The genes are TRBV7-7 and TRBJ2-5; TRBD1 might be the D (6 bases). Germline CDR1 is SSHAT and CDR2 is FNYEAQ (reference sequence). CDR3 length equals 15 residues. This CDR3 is CASSLESLGGETQYF. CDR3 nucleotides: TGTGCTAGCAGCTTAGAATCTCTAGGGGGAGAGACCCAGTACTTC.

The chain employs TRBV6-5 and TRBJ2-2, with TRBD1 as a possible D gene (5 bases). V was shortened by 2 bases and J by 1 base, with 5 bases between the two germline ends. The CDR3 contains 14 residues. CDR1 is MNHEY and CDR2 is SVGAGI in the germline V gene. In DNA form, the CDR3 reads TGTGCCAGCAGTTACACAGGGAACACCGGGGAGCTGTTTTTT. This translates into CASSYTGNTGELFF.

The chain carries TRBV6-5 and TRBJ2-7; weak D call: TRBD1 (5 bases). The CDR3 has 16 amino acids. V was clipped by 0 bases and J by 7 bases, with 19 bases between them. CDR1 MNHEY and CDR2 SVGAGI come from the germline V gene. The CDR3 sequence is CASSYSQTVGRWEQYF. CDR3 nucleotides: TGTGCCAGCAGTTACTCACAGACCGTGGGGCGTTGGGAGCAGTACTTC.

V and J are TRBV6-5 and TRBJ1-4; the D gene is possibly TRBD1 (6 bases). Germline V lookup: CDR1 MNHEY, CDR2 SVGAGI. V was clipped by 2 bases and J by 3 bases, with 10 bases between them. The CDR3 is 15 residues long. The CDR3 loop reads CASSYGRGANEKLFF. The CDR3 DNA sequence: TGTGCCAGCAGTTACGGAAGGGGGGCTAATGAAAAACTGTTTTTT.

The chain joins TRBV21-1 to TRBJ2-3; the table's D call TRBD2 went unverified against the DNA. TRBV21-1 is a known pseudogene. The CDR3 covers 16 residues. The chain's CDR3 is CASSPPGLPCTDTQYF. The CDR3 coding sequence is TGTGCCAGCAGCCCACCCGGACTTCCCTGCACAGATACGCAGTATTTT.

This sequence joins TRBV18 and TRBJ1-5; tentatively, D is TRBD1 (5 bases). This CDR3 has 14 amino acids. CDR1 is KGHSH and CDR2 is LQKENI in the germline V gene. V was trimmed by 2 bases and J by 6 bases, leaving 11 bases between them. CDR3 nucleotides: TGTGCCAGCTCACCAGGGGCGATTGGTCAGCCCCAGCATTTT. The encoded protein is CASSPGAIGQPQHF.

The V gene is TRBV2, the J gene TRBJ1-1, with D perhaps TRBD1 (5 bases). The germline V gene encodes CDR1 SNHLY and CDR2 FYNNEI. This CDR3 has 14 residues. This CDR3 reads CASARTPGGTEAFF. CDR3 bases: TGTGCGAGCGCACGCACCCCGGGGGGCACTGAAGCTTTCTTT.

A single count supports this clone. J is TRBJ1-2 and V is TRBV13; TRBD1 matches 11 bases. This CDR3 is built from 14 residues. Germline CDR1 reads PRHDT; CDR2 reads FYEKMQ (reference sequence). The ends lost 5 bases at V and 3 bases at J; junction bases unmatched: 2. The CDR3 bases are TGTGCCAGCAGCCCGGGACAGGGGGACTATGGCTACACCTTC. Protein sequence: CASSPGQGDYGYTF.

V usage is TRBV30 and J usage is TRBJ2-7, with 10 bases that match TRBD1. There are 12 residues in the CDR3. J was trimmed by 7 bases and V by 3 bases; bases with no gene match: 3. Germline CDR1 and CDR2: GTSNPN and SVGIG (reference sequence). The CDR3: CAWSPDRGEQYF. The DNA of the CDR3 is TGTGCCTGGAGCCCGGACAGGGGGGAGCAGTACTTC.

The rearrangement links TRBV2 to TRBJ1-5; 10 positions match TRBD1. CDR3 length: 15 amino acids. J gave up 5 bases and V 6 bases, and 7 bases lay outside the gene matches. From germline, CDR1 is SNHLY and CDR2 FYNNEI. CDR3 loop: CASSADRGRHQPQHF. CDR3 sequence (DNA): TGTGCCAGCAGCGCTGACAGGGGGCGGCATCAGCCCCAGCATTTT.

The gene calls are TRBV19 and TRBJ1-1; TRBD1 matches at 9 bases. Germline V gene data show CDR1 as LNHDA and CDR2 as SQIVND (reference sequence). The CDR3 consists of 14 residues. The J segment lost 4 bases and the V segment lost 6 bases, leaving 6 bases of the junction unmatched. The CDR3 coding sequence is TGTGCCAGTAGACAGGGGGCGGAGAGCACTGAAGCTTTCTTT. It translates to CASRQGAESTEAFF.

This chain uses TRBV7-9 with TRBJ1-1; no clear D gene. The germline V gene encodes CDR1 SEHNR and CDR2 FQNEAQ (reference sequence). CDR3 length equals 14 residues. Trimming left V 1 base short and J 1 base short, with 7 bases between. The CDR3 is CASSLGPRNTEAFF. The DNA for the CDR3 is TGTGCCAGCAGCTTAGGCCCTAGGAACACTGAAGCTTTCTTT.

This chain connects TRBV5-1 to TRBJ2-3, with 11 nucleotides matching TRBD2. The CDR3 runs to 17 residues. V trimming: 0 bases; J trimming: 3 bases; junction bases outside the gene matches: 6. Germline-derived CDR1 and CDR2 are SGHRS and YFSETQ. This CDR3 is CASSLEPSGGPTDTQYF. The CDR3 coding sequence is TGCGCCAGCAGCTTGGAGCCTAGCGGGGGGCCGACAGATACGCAGTATTTT.

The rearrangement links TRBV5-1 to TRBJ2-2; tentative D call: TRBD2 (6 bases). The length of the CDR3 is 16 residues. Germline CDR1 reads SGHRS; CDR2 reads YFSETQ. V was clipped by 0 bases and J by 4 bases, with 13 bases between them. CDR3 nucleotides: TGCGCCAGCAGCTTGGTACTAGCTTCGGGCACCGGGGAGCTGTTTTTT. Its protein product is CASSLVLASGTGELFF.

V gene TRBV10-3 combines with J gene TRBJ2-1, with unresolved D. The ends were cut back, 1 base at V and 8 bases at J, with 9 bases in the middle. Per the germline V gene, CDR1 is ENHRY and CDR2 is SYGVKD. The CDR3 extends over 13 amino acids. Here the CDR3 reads CAISEWIGDEQFF. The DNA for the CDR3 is TGTGCCATCAGTGAGTGGATCGGTGATGAGCAGTTCTTC.

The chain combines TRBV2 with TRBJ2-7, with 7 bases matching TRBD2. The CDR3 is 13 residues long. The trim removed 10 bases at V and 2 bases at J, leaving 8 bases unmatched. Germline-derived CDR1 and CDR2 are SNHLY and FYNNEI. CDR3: CATALADTYEQYF. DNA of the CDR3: TGTGCCACGGCGCTAGCGGACACCTACGAGCAGTACTTC.

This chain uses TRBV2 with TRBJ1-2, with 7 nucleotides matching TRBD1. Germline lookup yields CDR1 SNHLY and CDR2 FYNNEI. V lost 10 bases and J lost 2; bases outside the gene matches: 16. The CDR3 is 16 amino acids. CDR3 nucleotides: TGTGCCACCTTCAATATTATAAAGACAGGGAACTATGGCTACACCTTC. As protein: CATFNIIKTGNYGYTF.